These 7 T cell receptor beta chains share one sample of origin, sequenced in a study of T cell responses to AZD1222 COVID-19 vaccine. The repertoire was sequenced with immunoSEQ multiplex PCR; TCRdb's copy has only in-frame clones and lacks some. This sample carries 150,000 to 200,000 clones, around 89% of them seen once, and the ten largest clones take more than 25%. The sequencing used peripheral blood, collected 28 days after the second AZD1222 dose. Source of these receptors: an adult who received the AZD1222 COVID-19 vaccine.

The genes are TRBV27 and TRBJ1-4; D perhaps matches TRBD1 (6 bases). Germline loops: CDR1 MNHEY, CDR2 SMNVEV (reference sequence). V dropped 3 bases and J dropped 7 bases, with 15 bases sitting between them. CDR3 size: 15 residues. The CDR3, as DNA: TGTGCCAGCAGTTTGTCGGGGGCGCGAGGTGAAAAACTGTTTTTT. Its translation is CASSLSGARGEKLFF.

This chain joins TRBV18 and TRBJ2-2, with 7 nucleotides matching TRBD2. The CDR3 has 13 amino acids. V gave up 3 bases and J gave up 6 bases; unmatched junction bases: 1. Germline CDR1 and CDR2: KGHSH and LQKENI. CDR3 amino acids: CASSPREAGELFF. In DNA form, the CDR3 reads TGTGCCAGCTCACCTCGGGAGGCCGGGGAGCTGTTTTTT. The entire variable domain, with the rest obtained from reference TRBV18 and TRBJ2-2, is as follows: NAGVMQNPRHLVRRRGQEARLRCSPMKGHSHVYWYRQLPEEGLKFMVYLQKENIIDESGMPKERFSAEFPKEGPSILRIQQVVRGDSAAYFCASSPREAGELFFGEGSRLTVL.

As to this clone: Because the CDR3's place on the DNA is in doubt, the DNA is left out and the CDR3 is given as listed by TCRdb. This rearrangement joins TRBV6-5 to TRBJ2-1; the table gives TRBD2 as D, unverified against the DNA. Germline V lookup: CDR1 MNHEY, CDR2 SVGAGI. Ends included, the CDR3 has 15 residues. CDR3 sequence: CASSLEKASSNEQFF.

The V gene is TRBV25-1, the J gene TRBJ2-3; D is possibly TRBD2 (5 bases). In germline, CDR1 is MGHDK, CDR2 SYGVNS. This CDR3 is 13 amino acids long. V lost 8 bases, J lost 7 bases, and 16 bases lay in between. The CDR3, as DNA: TGTGCCAGCGCGGCCCCTAGCTTGAATACGCAGTATTTT. This codes for CASAAPSLNTQYF.

This clone is a singleton in its sample. The rearrangement links TRBV6-2 or TRBV6-3 to TRBJ2-1; D could derive from TRBD1 or TRBD2 (5 bases each). CDR1 and CDR2 from the germline V gene are MNHEY and SVGEGT. Trimming left V 5 bases short and J 4 bases short, with 18 bases between. The CDR3 runs 16 residues. The CDR3 spells CASSGKGRDRYNEQFF. In DNA form, the CDR3 reads TGTGCCAGCAGTGGTAAGGGTAGGGACCGGTACAATGAGCAGTTCTTC.

The chain uses TRBV7-2 and TRBJ1-5; D perhaps matches TRBD1 (6 bases). This CDR3 region has 14 residues. Germline CDR1 is SGHTA and CDR2 is FQGNSA. V shed 1 base and J shed 9 bases, with 13 bases lying between them. The DNA for the CDR3 is TGTGCCAGCAGCTTAGGGCAGGGGTACTGGCCCCAGCATTTT. It translates to CASSLGQGYWPQHF.

The gene calls are TRBV2 and TRBJ2-5; TRBD1 is a possible D gene (7 bases). CDR3 length: 13 residues. Trimming took off 3 bases at V and 5 bases at J, with 10 bases between the two ends. CDR1 is SNHLY and CDR2 is FYNNEI in the germline V gene. CDR3 nucleotides: TGTGCCAGCAGTGACAGGGGGAGGGAGACCCAGTACTTC. Its protein is CASSDRGRETQYF.